The rows below give T cell receptor beta chains drawn from one sample of a study of regulatory T cells in long-lasting Graves disease. TCRdb re-analysed the multiplex PCR reads in MiXCR, keeping a single row per CDR3 protein. The data show around 400,000 distinct CDR3 sequences, with 20% to 30% seen just once and roughly a quarter held by the top ten. The specimen was peripheral blood mononuclear cells (PBMCs), collected when the disease was refractory, from a patient treated with antithyroid drugs. The receptors originated from a female donor with Graves disease. The CDR3 runs from the conserved cysteine through the conserved F or W. A D gene is named only where the DNA matches it firmly. Clone size, where shown, is once, few, many, or a class for clones that have expanded.

length	D	size	V	J	CDR3	DNA
16	.	.	TRBV6-1	TRBJ2-4	CASSTLTRQGGNIQYF	TGTGCCAGCAGCACACTGACGCGGCAGGGGGGAAACATTCAGTACTTC
14	TRBD1	.	TRBV29-1	TRBJ2-5	CSVDRTGIRETQYF	TGCAGCGTAGATCGGACAGGGATAAGGGAGACCCAGTACTTC
19	.	few	TRBV19	TRBJ1-1	CASSIEVAGTPNMNTEAFF	TGTGCCAGTAGTATAGAGGTGGCCGGGACACCAAACATGAACACTGAAGCTTTCTTT
13	TRBD2	.	TRBV20-1	TRBJ2-5	CSASGRARETQYF	TGCAGTGCTAGCGGGAGGGCCCGGGAGACCCAGTACTTC
14	.	.	TRBV4-1	TRBJ1-1	CASSQGGVSTEAFF	TGCGCCAGCAGCCAAGGGGGGGTTTCAACTGAAGCTTTCTTT
11	.	few	TRBV6-2/TRBV6-3	TRBJ2-7	CASSYKVEQYF	TGTGCCAGCAGTTACAAGGTCGAGCAGTACTTC
13	TRBD1	many	TRBV10-3	TRBJ2-5	CAISVEAGGTQYF	TGTGCCATCAGTGTAGAGGCAGGGGGGACCCAGTACTTC
13	.	few	TRBV6-1	TRBJ2-7	CASRQGGRYEQYF	TGTGCCAGCAGACAGGGGGGGCGGTACGAGCAGTACTTC
13	TRBD2	.	TRBV20-1	TRBJ2-7	CSARSSGKYEQYF	TGCAGTGCTCGATCAAGCGGGAAGTACGAGCAGTACTTC
16	TRBD2	.	TRBV28	TRBJ2-7	CASSSGTSGTSYEQYF	TGTGCCAGCAGTTCAGGGACTAGCGGGACCTCCTACGAGCAGTACTTC
15	.	many	TRBV20-1	TRBJ1-1	CSARDWRGTSTEAFF	TGCAGTGCTAGAGATTGGAGGGGAACGAGCACTGAAGCTTTCTTT
15	TRBD1	few	TRBV19	TRBJ1-5	CASSQDRDGNQPQHF	TGTGCCAGTAGCCAGGACAGGGATGGCAATCAGCCCCAGCATTTT
12	.	many	TRBV7-2	TRBJ2-5	CASSLVGETQYF	TGTGCCAGCAGCTTAGTGGGCGAGACCCAGTACTTC
14	.	few	TRBV5-1	TRBJ1-4	CASSLTPGNEKLFF	TGCGCCAGCAGCTTGACTCCCGGGAATGAAAAACTGTTTTTT
19	TRBD2	.	TRBV20-1	TRBJ2-4	CSATGTSGIPYGAKNIQYF	TGCAGTGCTACCGGGACTAGCGGGATTCCATACGGGGCCAAAAACATTCAGTACTTC
16	TRBD2	.	TRBV7-8	TRBJ2-2	CASSLELAGAWGELFF	TGTGCCAGCAGCTTAGAACTAGCGGGAGCCTGGGGGGAGCTGTTTTTT
15	TRBD1	few	TRBV12-3/TRBV12-4	TRBJ2-3	CASSVRGGQSDTQYF	TGTGCCAGCAGTGTTAGAGGGGGCCAGTCAGATACGCAGTATTTT
16	TRBD2	.	TRBV14	TRBJ2-1	CASSQRRAGERDEQFF	TGTGCCAGCAGCCAGCGGAGAGCGGGGGAGCGGGATGAGCAGTTCTTC
12	.	many	TRBV20-1	TRBJ2-5	CSASPGRETQYF	TGCAGTGCTAGCCCCGGACGGGAGACCCAGTACTTC
18	TRBD1	.	TRBV29-1	TRBJ2-4	CSVVVGQGILIAKNIQYF	TGCAGCGTTGTCGTCGGACAGGGGATTCTAATAGCCAAAAACATTCAGTACTTC
14	.	.	TRBV7-8	TRBJ1-5	CASSGRTNNQPQHF	TGTGCCAGCAGCGGACGGACAAACAATCAGCCCCAGCATTTT
14	TRBD1	.	TRBV29-1	TRBJ1-2	CSVAKGATNYGYTF	TGCAGCGTTGCGAAGGGGGCTACTAACTATGGCTACACCTTC
23	.	many	TRBV28	TRBJ1-5	CASSLSLAKVASGTLLIGQPQHF	TGTGCCAGCAGTCTAAGTTTAGCCAAGGTTGCCAGCGGGACACTTCTTATCGGTCAGCCCCAGCATTTT
16	.	.	TRBV24-1	TRBJ2-1	CATSAHGGLSYNEQFF	TGTGCCACCAGCGCCCACGGCGGGCTCTCCTACAATGAGCAGTTCTTC
14	TRBD2	.	TRBV5-6	TRBJ2-7	CASRATGGYYEQYF	TGTGCCAGCAGGGCGACGGGAGGGTACTACGAGCAGTACTTC
14	TRBD1	many	TRBV2	TRBJ2-5	CASRDNRGGKTQYF	TGTGCCAGCAGGGATAACAGGGGCGGCAAGACCCAGTACTTC
14	.	.	TRBV5-6	TRBJ1-4	CASSLDTSNEKLFF	TGTGCCAGCAGCCTTGACACTAGTAATGAAAAACTGTTTTTT
14	.	many	TRBV2	TRBJ2-7	CATSPSGSSYEQYF	TGTGCCACCTCGCCCAGCGGAAGTTCCTACGAGCAGTACTTC
16	.	many	TRBV6-1	TRBJ1-2	CASSRPGTESNYGYTF	TGTGCCAGCAGTCGGCCAGGGACGGAATCTAACTATGGCTACACCTTC
15	.	.	TRBV20-1	TRBJ2-1	CSAREQGMIDNEQFF	TGCAGTGCTAGGGAACAGGGAATGATTGACAATGAGCAGTTCTTC
16	TRBD2	.	TRBV4-3	TRBJ2-7	CASSQSPAGGRYEQYF	TGCGCCAGCAGCCAATCCCCAGCGGGAGGACGCTACGAGCAGTACTTC
18	.	few	TRBV14	TRBJ1-1	CASSHGRGLDRLNTEAFF	TGTGCCAGCAGCCACGGTCGAGGATTAGACAGACTGAACACTGAAGCTTTCTTT
18	TRBD2	.	TRBV6-5	TRBJ2-7	CASSYSRTSLFQSYEQYF	TGTGCCAGCAGTTACTCGAGGACTAGCTTATTTCAATCCTACGAGCAGTACTTC
15	TRBD1	many	TRBV15	TRBJ2-5	CATSLDRDLWETQYF	TGTGCCACCAGCCTGGACAGGGATTTGTGGGAGACCCAGTACTTC
11	.	.	TRBV30	TRBJ2-7	CAWSVGDEQYF	TGTGCCTGGAGTGTAGGGGACGAGCAGTACTTC
15	TRBD2	.	TRBV7-2	TRBJ2-1	CASSLSSGRRGEQLF	TGTGCCAGCAGCCTGTCTAGCGGGAGGCGGGGTGAGCAGCTCTTC
13	.	.	TRBV6-4	TRBJ2-5	CASSDSLGETQYF	TGTGCCAGCAGTGACTCTTTAGGAGAGACCCAGTACTTC
14	.	few	TRBV6-2/TRBV6-3	TRBJ1-5	CASSFDGGNQPQHF	TGTGCCAGCAGCTTCGATGGAGGCAATCAGCCCCAGCATTTT
14	TRBD2	.	TRBV29-1	TRBJ2-7	CSVGVGSGVYEQYF	TGCAGCGTTGGGGTGGGTAGCGGGGTCTACGAGCAGTACTTC
14	.	many	TRBV30	TRBJ1-4	CAWSTGTFNEKLFF	TGTGCCTGGAGTACCGGGACCTTTAATGAAAAACTGTTTTTT
16	.	.	TRBV20-1	TRBJ2-1	CSAREPRAITRNEQFF	TGCAGTGCTAGAGAACCTAGGGCCATCACGCGAAATGAGCAGTTCTTC
16	.	once	TRBV20-1	TRBJ1-1	CSARDRGVGVNTEAFF	TGCAGTGCTAGAGACAGGGGAGTTGGGGTGAACACTGAAGCTTTCTTT
13	.	.	TRBV2	TRBJ1-5	CASRGEEAQPQHF	TGTGCCAGCAGAGGGGAGGAAGCTCAGCCCCAGCATTTT
16	TRBD2	many	TRBV7-2	TRBJ2-5	CASSLELAATEETQYF	TGTGCCAGCAGCTTAGAGCTAGCGGCCACGGAAGAGACCCAGTACTTC
17	TRBD1	many	TRBV11-2	TRBJ1-2	CASSASWNPGQGAGYTF	TGTGCCAGCAGCGCTAGTTGGAATCCGGGACAGGGAGCGGGCTACACCTTC
14	.	few	TRBV5-1	TRBJ2-4	CASSLDGPRGVSYF	TGCGCCAGCAGCTTGGACGGGCCAAGGGGGGTATCGTACTTC
15	TRBD2	few	TRBV3-1	TRBJ2-7	CASSQDRGSGHEQYF	TGTGCCAGCAGCCAAGATCGCGGGAGTGGCCACGAGCAGTACTTC
20	TRBD2	few	TRBV13	TRBJ2-7	CASSQRTSGRAFSRYYEQYF	TGTGCCAGCAGCCAAAGGACTAGCGGGAGGGCCTTTTCTCGATACTACGAGCAGTACTTC
18	TRBD2	.	TRBV24-1	TRBJ2-3	CATSDSFGGRAYADTQYF	TGTGCCACCAGTGATTCCTTCGGCGGGAGGGCCTACGCAGATACGCAGTATTTT
15	.	many	TRBV11-2	TRBJ2-7	CASSLSRGTSYEQYF	TGTGCCAGCAGCTTAAGTCGGGGCACCTCCTACGAGCAGTACTTC
13	.	.	TRBV2	TRBJ2-5	CASSVRDGETQYF	TGTGCCAGCAGTGTCCGTGATGGAGAGACCCAGTACTTC
15	.	.	TRBV12-3/TRBV12-4	TRBJ2-2	CASVGLPVNTGELFF	TGTGCCAGCGTAGGTCTACCGGTCAACACCGGGGAGCTGTTTTTT